These 25 T cell receptor beta chains were all obtained from the same sample, sequenced in a study of OX40 agonist ivuxolimab in advanced cancers. This table comes from immunoSEQ multiplex PCR, and its TCRdb copy is limited to in-frame clones, with some not included. The sample contains 30,000 to 40,000 clones, 82% of which appear only once. The material sequenced was CD4+ or CD8+ T cells sorted from blood, taken in a trial of the OX40 agonist ivuxolimab. The source of these receptors is an adult with an advanced solid tumor such as melanoma, head and neck, liver or kidney cancer.

The chain uses TRBV11-2 and TRBJ2-7, with a weak D call TRBD1 (6 bases). The CDR3 has 11 residues. V lost 2 bases and J 7 bases, leaving 6 bases between the germline ends. The germline CDR1 and CDR2 sequences are SGHAT and FQNNGV. CDR3 in amino acids: CASSLTGEQYF. The CDR3 DNA sequence: TGTGCCAGCAGCTTAACAGGGGAGCAGTACTTC.

V and J are TRBV10-1 and TRBJ2-5, with 7 bases aligning to TRBD2. Trimming removed 2 bases from V and 5 bases from J; junction bases left unmatched: 2. CDR1 is WNHNN and CDR2 is SYGVQD in the germline V gene (reference sequence). The CDR3 runs 13 residues. CDR3 sequence reads: CASSEAGRETQYF. The CDR3 DNA sequence: TGCGCCAGCAGTGAGGCCGGGAGGGAGACCCAGTACTTC.

This clone was picked up one time. The V call is TRBV29-1, the J call TRBJ2-7; TRBD2 might be the D (6 bases). The V gene's germline CDR1 is SQVTM and CDR2 ANQGSEA. V was clipped by 7 bases and J by 3 bases, with 10 bases between them. The length of the CDR3 is 11 residues. CDR3 nucleotides: TGCAGCGCGGGGGACGGCTACGAGCAGTACTTC. This encodes CSAGDGYEQYF.

The rearrangement links TRBV5-8 to TRBJ2-7, with 8 bases aligning to TRBD2. The V segment lost 4 bases and the J segment 1 base; nucleotides outside the gene matches: 13. Germline V gene data show CDR1 as SGHTS and CDR2 as YDEGEE. CDR3 length equals 17 residues. The chain's CDR3 is CASSARMSGGQSYEQYF. CDR3 in DNA: TGTGCCAGCAGCGCGAGGATGTCGGGGGGGCAATCCTACGAGCAGTACTTC. Full variable domain (rest looked up from reference TRBV5-8 and TRBJ2-7): EAGVTQSPTHLIKTRGQQATLRCSPISGHTSVYWYQQALGLGLQFLLWYDEGEERNRGNFPPRFSGRQFPNYSSELNVNALELEDSALYLCASSARMSGGQSYEQYFGPGTRLTVT.

The V call is TRBV5-4, the J call TRBJ2-2; TRBD1 aligns across 8 bases. The V gene's germline CDR1 is SGHNT and CDR2 YYREEE (reference sequence). J was trimmed by 4 bases and V by 4 bases; bases with no gene match: 6. The CDR3 sequence is 15 residues long. In nucleotides, the CDR3 is TGTGCCAGCAGCGCCGGGACAGGACCCACCGGGGAGCTGTTTTTT. This gives the protein CASSAGTGPTGELFF.

This clone was picked up a small number of times. This chain's CDR3 is CASSQAGNSPLHF. In DNA, the CDR3 is TGCGCCAGCAGCCAAGCGGGCAATTCACCCCTCCACTTT. The rearrangement links TRBV4-1 to TRBJ1-6, with no clear D. The CDR3 contains 13 residues. Germline V lookup: CDR1 MGHRA, CDR2 YSYEKL. V gave up 1 base and J gave up 7 bases, with 5 bases separating them.

The chain employs TRBV6-5 and TRBJ2-5; possibly TRBD2 for D (5 bases). The V gene lost 8 bases and the J gene lost 9 bases, with 13 bases spanning the gap. The CDR3 extends over 11 amino acids. Germline CDR1 is MNHEY and CDR2 is SVGAGI. This CDR3 reads CASGHSGSQYF. The CDR3 region has the DNA TGTGCCAGCGGGCATTCGGGGTCCCAGTACTTC.

The V gene is TRBV10-3, the J gene TRBJ1-2; TRBD1 matches at 8 bases. The CDR3 is 16 amino acids. Germline lookup yields CDR1 ENHRY and CDR2 SYGVKD. Losses at the gene ends were 6 bases for V and 0 bases for J; bases not matched to a gene: 9. CDR3: CAISQRQGRANYGYTF. The DNA for the CDR3 is TGTGCCATCAGCCAAAGACAGGGGAGGGCTAACTATGGCTACACCTTC.

J is TRBJ2-7 and V is TRBV10-3; TRBD2 might be the D (6 bases). Trimming stripped 6 bases from V and 9 bases from J, with 12 bases between. The germline gives CDR1 ENHRY, CDR2 SYGVKD. CDR3 size: 11 residues. The CDR3 DNA reads as TGTGCCATCAGGTCGGGGGTAACGCAGTACTTC. It codes for CAIRSGVTQYF.

The V call is TRBV5-6, the J call TRBJ2-3, with D possibly matching TRBD1 (6 bases). The germline V gene has CDR1 SGHDT and CDR2 YYEEEE. CDR3 size: 17 residues. V lost 3 bases to trimming and J lost 4 bases, with 21 bases between them. The DNA of the CDR3 is TGTGCCAGCAGCTCCCGAAGTGGCAGGGGTCGACCAGATACGCAGTATTTT. This gives the protein CASSSRSGRGRPDTQYF.

The V call is TRBV4-3, the J call TRBJ1-1, with 8 bases matching TRBD1. The CDR3 length is 13 residues. Germline lookup yields CDR1 LGHNA and CDR2 YSLEER. J lost 4 bases, V lost 3 bases, and 1 base had no gene match. For the CDR3, the DNA is TGCGCCAGCAGCCAGGGGACAGGCACTGAAGCTTTCTTT. It encodes CASSQGTGTEAFF.

The chain recombines TRBV5-5 with TRBJ1-1; D gene uncertain. From germline, CDR1 is SGHKS and CDR2 YYEKEE (reference sequence). V lost 0 bases to trimming and J lost 0 bases, with 12 bases between them. There are 16 residues in the CDR3. The CDR3, as DNA: TGTGCCAGCAGCTTGGCTTCAGGAACCATGAACACTGAAGCTTTCTTT. Amino acids: CASSLASGTMNTEAFF.

The chain carries TRBV27 and TRBJ1-2; 7 bases align to TRBD1. Losses at the gene ends were 6 bases for V and 7 bases for J; bases not matched to a gene: 8. Germline V gene data show CDR1 as MNHEY and CDR2 as SMNVEV (reference sequence). The CDR3 runs to 13 residues. CDR3 loop: CASRLQGRSGYTF. The CDR3 bases are TGTGCCAGCAGACTACAGGGGAGGAGTGGCTACACCTTC.

J is TRBJ2-7 and V is TRBV7-8; D uncertain. Germline CDR1 is SGHVS and CDR2 is FQNEAQ. The CDR3 is 13 amino acids. Trimming shortened V by 3 bases and J by 7 bases, and 13 bases separated the two germline ends. The CDR3 DNA reads TGTGCCAGCAGCTTCGACCCAGACGGGGAGCAGTACTTC. It codes for CASSFDPDGEQYF.

This clone showed up just once. The chain has TRBV7-2 and TRBJ2-3; TRBD1 might be the D (5 bases). From germline, CDR1 is SGHTA and CDR2 FQGNSA. The CDR3 runs to 15 residues. Trimming stripped 2 bases from V and 6 bases from J, with 15 bases between. The CDR3 DNA reads as TGTGCCAGCAGCTTACAAGCCCCGCCAGGGGATACGCAGTATTTT. This sequence encodes CASSLQAPPGDTQYF. Using reference TRBV7-2 and TRBJ2-3 for the parts outside the CDR3, the full variable domain is GAGVSQSPSNKVTEKGKDVELRCDPISGHTALYWYRQSLGQGLEFLIYFQGNSAPDKSGLPSDRFSAERTGGSVSTLTIQRTQQEDSAVYLCASSLQAPPGDTQYFGPGTRLTVL.

V gene TRBV6-4 combines with J gene TRBJ2-3; perhaps TRBD2 as D (6 bases). The V gene lost 5 bases and the J gene lost 0 bases, with 12 bases spanning the gap. Looked up from germline, CDR1 is MRHNA and CDR2 is SNTAGT. The CDR3 loop spans 15 amino acids. CDR3 amino acids: CASSWRDRSTDTQYF. CDR3 bases: TGTGCCAGCAGTTGGAGGGACCGGAGCACAGATACGCAGTATTTT.

V usage is TRBV7-3 and J usage is TRBJ2-3, with 14 bases lining up with TRBD2. Germline CDR1 is SGHTA and CDR2 is FQGTGA. Losses at the gene ends were 5 bases for V and 2 bases for J; bases not matched to a gene: 3. The CDR3 sequence is 16 residues long. Here the CDR3 DNA reads TGTGCCAGCAGCAGGACTAGCGGGGGGCCCACAGATACGCAGTATTTT. It translates to CASSRTSGGPTDTQYF. Full variable domain (missing parts from reference TRBV7-3 and TRBJ2-3): GAGVSQTPSNKVTEKGKYVELRCDPISGHTALYWYRQSLGQGPEFLIYFQGTGAADDSGLPNDRFFAVRPEGSVSTLKIQRTERGDSAVYLCASSRTSGGPTDTQYFGPGTRLTVL.

This chain uses TRBV6-1 with TRBJ1-5; no clear D. The CDR3 extends over 16 amino acids. Trimming removed 2 bases at V and 3 bases at J, with 14 bases between. Germline loops: CDR1 MNHNS, CDR2 SASEGT. CDR3 nucleotides: TGTGCCAGCAGTGAACGCGGAGGGATCTTCAATCAGCCCCAGCATTTT. Its translation: CASSERGGIFNQPQHF.

This clone has just a few counts. V usage is TRBV7-2 and J usage is TRBJ2-5; 7 bases match TRBD1. The CDR3 totals 13 residues. Germline V lookup: CDR1 SGHTA, CDR2 FQGNSA. With V trimmed by 5 bases and J by 3 bases, 3 bases remained unmatched. The chain's CDR3 is CASSRDREETQYF. The CDR3 DNA follows: TGTGCCAGCAGCCGCGACAGGGAAGAGACCCAGTACTTC.

Regarding this clone: It is unclear where the CDR3 begins or ends on the DNA, so no DNA is shown, and the CDR3 is as TCRdb lists it. This chain connects TRBV7-8 to TRBJ2-1; the table's TRBD2 call for D was not verified on the DNA. Germline CDR1 and CDR2: SGHVS and FQNEAQ. A total of 13 residues make up the CDR3, ends included. The CDR3 loop reads CASSPFGAGILFF.

J is TRBJ1-1 and V is TRBV25-1; no firm D call. Trimming shortened V by 4 bases and J by 11 bases, and 8 bases separated the two germline ends. Germline CDR1 is MGHDK and CDR2 is SYGVNS. The CDR3 is 10 residues long. CDR3 loop: CASSGASAFF. CDR3 sequence (DNA): TGTGCCAGCAGTGGGGCCTCTGCTTTCTTT.

The chain employs TRBV19 and TRBJ1-2; D is perhaps TRBD1 (5 bases). The length of the CDR3 is 13 residues. V was trimmed by 5 bases and J by 3 bases, leaving 10 bases between them. CDR1 is LNHDA, CDR2 SQIVND, per germline (reference sequence). CDR3 loop: CASSPQGHYGYTF. CDR3 nucleotides: TGTGCCAGTAGTCCCCAGGGTCACTATGGCTACACCTTC.

The rearrangement links TRBV7-8 to TRBJ2-5; TRBD1 matches at 7 bases. CDR3 length: 13 residues. CDR1 is SGHVS, CDR2 FQNEAQ, per germline. V shed 4 bases and J 1 base; nucleotides not matched to a gene: 0. The CDR3 sequence is CASSWDSQETQYF. The CDR3, as DNA: TGTGCCAGCAGCTGGGACAGCCAAGAGACCCAGTACTTC.

The rearrangement links TRBV28 to TRBJ2-3; 10 positions match TRBD1. The CDR3 has 16 amino acids. J gave up 2 bases and V 6 bases, and 8 bases lay outside the gene matches. CDR1 is MDHEN and CDR2 is SYDVKM in the germline V gene. The CDR3 is CASSTPGTGDTDTQYF. The CDR3 DNA reads as TGTGCCAGCAGCACTCCCGGGACAGGGGACACAGATACGCAGTATTTT.

CDR3 sequence reads: CASSYPGHLNTEAFF. The DNA for the CDR3 is TGTGCCAGCAGTTACCCGGGACACCTGAACACTGAAGCTTTCTTT. The V gene is TRBV6-5, the J gene TRBJ1-1; maybe TRBD1 (6 bases). This CDR3 has 15 residues. Germline CDR1 is MNHEY and CDR2 is SVGAGI. The germline V and J ends were trimmed by 2 bases and 0 bases, with 10 bases remaining between them.